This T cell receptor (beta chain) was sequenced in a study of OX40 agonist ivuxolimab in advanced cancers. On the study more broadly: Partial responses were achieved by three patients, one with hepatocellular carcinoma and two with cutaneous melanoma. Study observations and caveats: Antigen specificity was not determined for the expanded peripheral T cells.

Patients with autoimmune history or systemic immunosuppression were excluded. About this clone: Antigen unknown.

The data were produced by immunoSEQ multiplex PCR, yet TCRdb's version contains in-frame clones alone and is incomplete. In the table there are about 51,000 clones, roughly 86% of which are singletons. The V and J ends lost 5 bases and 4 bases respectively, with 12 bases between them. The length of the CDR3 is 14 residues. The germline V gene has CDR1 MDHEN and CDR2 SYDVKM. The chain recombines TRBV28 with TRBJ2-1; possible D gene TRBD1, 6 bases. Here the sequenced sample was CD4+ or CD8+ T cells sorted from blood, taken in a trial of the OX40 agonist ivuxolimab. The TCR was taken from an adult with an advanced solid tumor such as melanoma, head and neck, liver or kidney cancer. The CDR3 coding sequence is TGTGCCAGCAGTCCTCAGGGGTTTTACAATGAGCAGTTCTTC. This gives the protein CASSPQGFYNEQFF. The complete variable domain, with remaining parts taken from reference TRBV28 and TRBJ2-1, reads DVKVTQSSRYLVKRTGEKVFLECVQDMDHENMFWYRQDPGLGLRLIYFSYDVKMKEKGDIPEGYSVSREKKERFSLILESASTNQTSMYLCASSPQGFYNEQFFGPGTRLTVL.